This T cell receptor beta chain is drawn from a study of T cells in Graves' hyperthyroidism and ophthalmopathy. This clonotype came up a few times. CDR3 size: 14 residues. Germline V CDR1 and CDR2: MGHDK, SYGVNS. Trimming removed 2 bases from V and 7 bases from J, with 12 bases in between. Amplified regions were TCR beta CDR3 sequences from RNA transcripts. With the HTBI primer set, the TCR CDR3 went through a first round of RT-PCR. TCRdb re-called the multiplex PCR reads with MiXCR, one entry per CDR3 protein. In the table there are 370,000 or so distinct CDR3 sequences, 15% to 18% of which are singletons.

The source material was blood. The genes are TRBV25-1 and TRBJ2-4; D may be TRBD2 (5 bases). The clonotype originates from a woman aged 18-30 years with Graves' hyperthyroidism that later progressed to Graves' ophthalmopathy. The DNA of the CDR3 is TGTGCCAGCAGTGAAGTGGGAAGCGGTAACATTCAGTACTTC. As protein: CASSEVGSGNIQYF.